This TCR beta chain was found in a study of blood T cell repertoires in COVID-19. Overall study context: Spain, Italy and the United States supplied samples that represented acute and convalescent COVID-19. PBMCs, B-cell-depleted T cells, or T cells provided the cDNA or gDNA that made up the material.

Original analysis: The assay estimated nucleated cells by amplifying reference gene primers. Repertoires were generated with immunoSEQ multiplex PCR, while TCRdb's copy carries only in-frame clones and drops some. V, J and clone size were drawn from that table, and D and trimming were deduced from the DNA. This table has under 95,000 clones, over 65% appearing once. This receptor was identified in a man aged 50 or older with active or convalescent COVID-19. The source material was peripheral blood.

The CDR3 sequence is CAISENDGDTEAFF. The CDR3 coding sequence is TGTGCCATCAGTGAGAACGACGGAGACACTGAAGCTTTCTTT. The rearrangement uses TRBV10-3 and TRBJ1-1; D uncertain. The CDR3 runs 14 residues. Germline CDR1 is ENHRY and CDR2 is SYGVKD. Trimming shortened V by 2 bases and J by 3 bases, and 10 bases separated the two germline ends.